Listed here is a single T cell receptor (beta chain). The sample holds one count of this clone. This clone's antigen is unknown. Qualities for individual bases were not recorded, and no much larger clone is one base off. The germline V gene encodes CDR1 MDHEN and CDR2 SYDVKM. Spanning cysteine to phenylalanine, the CDR3 consists of 13 amino acids. The CDR3 DNA has 39 bases and is translated from base 1. These data originate in a study of multiple sclerosis patients with progressive multifocal leukoencephalopathy (dated by TCRdb to between 2019 and 2020). Regarding the complete study: Peripheral T and B cells were examined in MS patients who went on to develop PML (4 under natalizumab, 1 after alemtuzumab) as well as in treated patients who did not. Longitudinal follow-up was performed in two natalizumab-treated patients who later developed PML, from before therapy through 6 and 12 months to PML onset. The goal was to find JC virus-specific or public T-cell expansions that arose at the time of PML onset. What the authors observed across the whole study: The analysis covered only peripheral blood, although cerebrospinal fluid or brain lymphocytes might be more informative for natalizumab-associated PML. When PML developed, neither common TRBV or TRBJ gene usage nor preferential TRBV-TRBJ pairings were detected. Most PML patients had lower normalized Shannon entropy, suggesting less diverse TRB repertoires, while values in the natalizumab-treated controls sat near 1. Although TRB clones above 0.5% frequency turned up only in PML patients, the clones expanded at PML onset were already present before and during natalizumab therapy. Given the small, descriptive cohort, it remained unclear whether the study findings reflect JC virus infection or general immunocompromise.

Amplification of TRB CDR3 regions from genomic DNA was performed at survey-level depth using the immunoSEQ two-step multiplex PCR. Each PCR was spiked with synthetic inline TR CDR3 controls spanning all V-J pairings to estimate template counts and remove amplification bias. Reads went through processing to reduce amplification and sequencing bias, and quantification was done against synthetic TR CDR3 analogs. The authors' pipeline ran thus. In ImmunoSEQ Analyzer, raw data were processed so that out-of-frame sequences and CDR3s with stop codons were removed, with gene names following IMGT nomenclature. Normalized Shannon entropy, defined as 1 minus Pielou's evenness, was used to summarize repertoire diversity. TRB sequences were considered identical only when V gene, J gene and CDR3 were shared. Public PML clonotypes were CDR3s shared by two or more PML-onset samples but absent earlier, in controls, and in public databases. Position-by-position CDR3 amino acid composition was analyzed in Skylign with the observed count method. What TCRdb holds here is the immuneACCESS table cut down to in-frame rearrangements. Part of the clones is not present; checked against another copy, under half of the missing clones reflect an unresolved V gene, and the others are unexplained. Clonal size and the V and J genes are those of that table, whereas D and trimming came from the DNA. The sample table records 30,000 or so clones; about 90% of these occur just once. Of the sample, 3% to 3.5% is held by the ten largest clones.

Reading the label with the study, this specimen's time point is: time of PML onset. Explained via the paper, the treatment or condition label denotes: on natalizumab therapy at sampling. Diagnosis of PML relied on clinical and MRI findings, with confirmation coming from detection of JC virus DNA in cerebrospinal fluid. In the natalizumab-treated patients, PML developed after between roughly 15 and 60 months of natalizumab therapy. Every listed patient had received interferon beta before, and every PML patient was female. At the time of PML onset, T3 blood samples were collected. Ficoll-Hypaque density gradient centrifugation was used to isolate peripheral blood mononuclear cells.

This clonotype was sampled from a human donor with progressive multifocal leukoencephalopathy. The chain was built from TRBV28 and TRBJ2-5; the D region possibly corresponds to TRBD1 (6 bases align). The J call may be faulty, since TRBJ2-7 better matches the DNA end. The sequenced sample was PBMCs, obtained from a patient treated with natalizumab. The sequenced DNA is TGTGCCAGCACCCTGGACAGCCGCTACGAGCAGTACTTC. It codes for CASTLDSRYEQYF.